Listed here are 21 T cell receptor beta chains from one sample, sequenced in a study of blood T cell repertoires in COVID-19. The repertoire was sequenced with immunoSEQ multiplex PCR; TCRdb's copy has only in-frame clones and lacks some. The sample holds approximately 440,000 clones, 88% seen once. The material sequenced was peripheral blood. The source of these receptors is a woman between 50 and 59 years old with COVID-19, enrolled during active disease.

The CDR3 sequence is CASSFRENTEAFF. The CDR3 DNA reads TGTGCCAGCAGCTTCCGGGAGAACACTGAAGCTTTCTTT. V is TRBV11-1 and J is TRBJ1-1; D unresolved. The CDR3 has 13 amino acids. The germline V gene encodes CDR1 SGHAT and CDR2 FQDESV (reference sequence). The germline V and J ends were trimmed by 3 bases and 1 base, with 6 bases remaining between them. Variable domain in full (rest from reference TRBV11-1 and TRBJ1-1): EAEVAQSPRYKITEKSQAVAFWCDPISGHATLYWYRQILGQGPELLVQFQDESVVDDSQLPKDRFSAERLKGVDSTLKIQPAELGDSAMYLCASSFRENTEAFFGQGTRLTVV.

The chain links TRBV7-8 to TRBJ2-2, with a possible D match to TRBD2 (6 bases). Germline CDR1 and CDR2: SGHVS and FQNEAQ. Between the trimmed V and J ends, which lost 2 bases and 8 bases, there was a span of 15 bases. The CDR3 is 15 residues long. The CDR3 DNA follows: TGTGCCAGCAGCTTACCCCCGGGAGCGAGAGGGGAGCTGTTTTTT. Translating gives CASSLPPGARGELFF. Combining the CDR3 with reference TRBV7-8 and TRBJ2-2 gives the whole variable domain GAGVSQSPRYKVAKRGQDVALRCDPISGHVSLFWYQQALGQGPEFLTYFQNEAQLDKSGLPSDRFFAERPEGSVSTLKIQRTQQEDSAVYLCASSLPPGARGELFFGEGSRLTVL.

Of note for this clone: The sample carries other DNA sequences with the same CDR3. The CDR3 sequence is CASSLRGQSNTEAFF. The CDR3 coding sequence is TGCGCCAGCAGCCTGAGGGGACAGTCGAACACTGAAGCTTTCTTT. The gene calls are TRBV5-1 and TRBJ1-1; TRBD1 agrees at 7 bases. Germline trimming cut 4 bases from V and 1 base from J; bases unmatched to any gene: 7. CDR1 is SGHRS and CDR2 is YFSETQ in the germline V gene. This CDR3 contains 15 residues. The full variable domain, its missing parts supplied by reference TRBV5-1 and TRBJ1-1, is KAGVTQTPRYLIKTRGQQVTLSCSPISGHRSVSWYQQTPGQGLQFLFEYFSETQRNKGNFPGRFSGRQFSNSRSEMNVSTLELGDSALYLCASSLRGQSNTEAFFGQGTRLTVV.

The chain employs TRBV5-1 and TRBJ2-1; 9 bases match TRBD2. The germline V gene has CDR1 SGHRS and CDR2 YFSETQ. Unmatched junction bases numbered 8, after V lost 5 bases and J lost 5 bases. The CDR3 consists of 15 residues. CDR3 sequence: CASSSLAGGDNEQFF. The CDR3 coding sequence is TGCGCCAGCAGTTCCCTCGCGGGGGGGGACAATGAGCAGTTCTTC.

The chain recombines TRBV7-9 with TRBJ1-1; a possible D gene is TRBD1 (5 bases). The CDR3 is 14 amino acids. The germline V and J ends were trimmed by 5 bases and 5 bases, with 15 bases remaining between them. Looked up from germline, CDR1 is SEHNR and CDR2 is FQNEAQ (reference sequence). The CDR3, as DNA: TGTGCCAGCAGCGGTTCGGCAGGGAATACTGAAGCTTTCTTT. It translates to CASSGSAGNTEAFF.

The table lists this clone with a few counts. CDR3 nucleotides: TGTGCCAGCAGTGTCCACACAGGGACGCATGGCTACACCTTC. As protein: CASSVHTGTHGYTF. The V call is TRBV2, the J call TRBJ1-2, with D perhaps TRBD1 (6 bases). This CDR3 contains 14 residues. Trimming took 4 bases from V and 6 from J, leaving 15 bases between them. Germline assignment: CDR1 SNHLY and CDR2 FYNNEI. The variable domain in full, with the rest retrieved from reference TRBV2 and TRBJ1-2, is EPEVTQTPSHQVTQMGQEVILRCVPISNHLYFYWYRQILGQKVEFLVSFYNNEISEKSEIFDDQFSVERPDGSNFTLKIRSTKLEDSAMYFCASSVHTGTHGYTFGSGTRLTVV.

J is TRBJ2-2 and V is TRBV12-5; 8 nucleotides agree with TRBD1. Per the germline V gene, CDR1 is LGHNT and CDR2 is FRNRAP. The CDR3 consists of 19 residues. V shed 2 bases, J shed 5 bases, and the junction held 16 bases outside the gene matches. The CDR3 region is CASGLTPNFRGRWTGELFF. The CDR3 region has the DNA TGTGCTAGTGGTTTGACCCCCAACTTCAGGGGGCGATGGACCGGGGAGCTGTTTTTT.

The V call is TRBV30, the J call TRBJ1-2; tentative D call: TRBD1 (6 bases). V lost 3 bases to trimming and J lost 10 bases, with 18 bases between them. The CDR3 length is 13 residues. CDR1 and CDR2 from the germline V gene are GTSNPN and SVGIG (reference sequence). The CDR3 protein is CAWSPQGPSVYTF. CDR3 DNA: TGTGCCTGGAGCCCCCAGGGGCCGTCGGTCTACACCTTC.

This sequence joins TRBV3-1 (or the pseudogene TRBV3-2) and TRBJ2-3, with D perhaps TRBD2 (6 bases). This CDR3 has 13 amino acids. Trimming stripped 3 bases from V and 9 bases from J, with 13 bases between. Germline V gene sequence: CDR1 LGHDT, CDR2 YNNKEL (reference sequence). CDR3 protein: CASSQTRGDTQYF. Here the CDR3 DNA reads TGTGCCAGCAGCCAGACTAGGGGTGACACGCAGTATTTT.

The chain joins TRBV6-5 to TRBJ1-1; 9 bases line up with TRBD1. The V gene end was trimmed by 8 bases and the J gene end by 4 bases; junction bases not matched to a gene: 8. Germline V CDR1 and CDR2: MNHEY, SVGAGI. The CDR3 length is 14 residues. The CDR3 coding sequence is TGTGCCAGCTGCCGACAGGGGGATTGCACTGAAGCTTTCTTT. Its translation is CASCRQGDCTEAFF.

The CDR3 coding sequence is TGTGCCAGTAGTATAGACCCATCCGGAAACACCATATATTTT. Encoded protein: CASSIDPSGNTIYF. This chain joins TRBV19 and TRBJ1-3; no clear D. The germline gives CDR1 LNHDA, CDR2 SQIVND (reference sequence). This CDR3 comprises 14 residues. Trimming took 0 bases from V and 4 from J, leaving 7 bases between them.

The chain is built from TRBV28 and TRBJ1-5; D is unclear. There are 14 residues in the CDR3. The V and J ends lost 4 bases and 5 bases respectively, with 12 bases between them. CDR1 is MDHEN, CDR2 SYDVKM, per germline. The CDR3 protein is CASSYGSVHQPQHF. Here the CDR3 DNA reads TGTGCCAGCAGTTACGGGAGTGTCCATCAGCCCCAGCATTTT.

The chain joins TRBV6-5 to TRBJ1-2; the D is unclear. Germline assignment: CDR1 MNHEY and CDR2 SVGAGI. Trimming took off 2 bases at V and 0 bases at J, with 4 bases between the two ends. This CDR3 comprises 13 residues. DNA of the CDR3: TGTGCCAGCAGTTACGAGGCTAACTATGGCTACACCTTC. This sequence encodes CASSYEANYGYTF.

This chain connects TRBV7-6 to TRBJ1-6; no clear D gene. CDR3 size: 15 residues. V was pared by 2 bases and J by 0 bases, with 5 bases between. Germline V lookup: CDR1 SGHVS, CDR2 FNYEAQ. The DNA of the CDR3 is TGTGCCAGCAGCTTATATAGCTCCTATAATTCACCCCTCCACTTT. Translating it yields CASSLYSSYNSPLHF.

V and J are TRBV12-5 and TRBJ1-2; perhaps TRBD1 as D (6 bases). The CDR3 is 13 amino acids. Trimming cost V 6 bases and J 2 bases, with 10 bases left between them. Germline V gives CDR1 LGHNT, CDR2 FRNRAP. This CDR3 reads CASGLDRNYGYTF. Here the CDR3 DNA reads TGTGCTAGTGGACTCGACAGGAACTATGGCTACACCTTC.

J is TRBJ2-7 and V is TRBV4-2, with 7 bases matching TRBD2. Germline CDR1 LGHNA, CDR2 YNFKEQ. The CDR3 totals 17 residues. V lost 0 bases, J lost 0 bases, and 8 bases stayed unmatched. CDR3 sequence: CASSQDDLAAFSYEQYF. In DNA, the CDR3 is TGTGCCAGCAGCCAAGATGACCTAGCGGCATTCTCCTACGAGCAGTACTTC.

This clone was found a few times. This chain links TRBV10-2 with TRBJ1-6; TRBD1 aligns across 7 bases. CDR3 length equals 14 residues. The germline gives CDR1 WSHSY, CDR2 SAAADI. Trimming at V came to 10 bases and at J to 8 bases, leaving 11 bases not matched to a gene. Written as DNA, the CDR3 is TGCGCCACCTCCTTTACGCAGGGGGATTCACCCCTCCACTTT. This translates into CATSFTQGDSPLHF.

This clone showed up just once. The rearrangement links TRBV12-3 or TRBV12-4 to TRBJ2-6; 8 nucleotides align to TRBD1. The CDR3 runs 12 residues. The V segment lost 6 bases and the J segment 12 bases; nucleotides outside the gene matches: 4. CDR3 in amino acids: CASRDRVPVLTF. The CDR3 DNA follows: TGTGCCAGCAGGGACAGGGTGCCCGTCCTGACTTTC.

The chain employs TRBV4-2 and TRBJ1-1; no clear D. CDR1 is LGHNA and CDR2 is YNFKEQ in the germline V gene. The CDR3 is 15 amino acids. Trimming shortened V by 4 bases and J by 1 base, and 13 bases separated the two germline ends. This chain's CDR3 is CASSPASAGNTEAFF. CDR3 in DNA: TGTGCCAGCAGCCCGGCTTCCGCGGGGAACACTGAAGCTTTCTTT.

The J gene is TRBJ1-1, the V gene TRBV6-5, with D uncertain. V shed 7 bases and J shed 4 bases, with 13 bases lying between them. The length of the CDR3 is 13 residues. CDR1 MNHEY and CDR2 SVGAGI come from the germline V gene. This CDR3 reads CASIPPAATEAFF. CDR3 sequence (DNA): TGTGCCAGCATACCTCCCGCGGCCACTGAAGCTTTCTTT.

The chain employs TRBV24-1 and TRBJ2-3, with D possibly matching TRBD1 (5 bases). This CDR3 has 16 amino acids. Between the trimmed V and J ends, which lost 5 bases and 1 base, there was a span of 15 bases. Germline lookup yields CDR1 KGHDR and CDR2 SFDVKD. CDR3 in DNA: TGTGCCACCAGTGTAAATAGGGGCAGGGGCACAGATACGCAGTATTTT. Its translation: CATSVNRGRGTDTQYF.